Sequencing of this T cell receptor (beta chain) was carried out in a study of immune evolution from preneoplasia to lung adenocarcinoma. Points from the study as a whole: Normal lung had highest clonality; later lesions appeared denser, more diverse. T cell clonality was higher in KRAS-mutant than EGFR-mutant or wild-type nodules.

Details on this clone: Its antigen is unidentified.

TCRdb keeps only in-frame clones here, not all; method: immunoSEQ multiplex PCR. The profile shows 20,000 to 30,000 clones, roughly 70% of them singletons. V shed 4 bases and J 7 bases; nucleotides not matched to a gene: 9. Germline loops: CDR1 SGHNT, CDR2 YYREEE (reference sequence). The CDR3 contains 15 residues. The sequence came from a person aged 55 to 75 with invasive lung adenocarcinoma. Some clones in this sample may be carry-over from other donors' samples. Sequences were obtained from FFPE invasive lung adenocarcinoma tissue. This rearrangement joins TRBV5-4 to TRBJ2-1, with 9 bases lining up with TRBD2. In DNA, the CDR3 is TGTGCCAGCAGCCTTAGCGGGAGAACTGGAAATGAGCAGTTCTTC. Amino acids: CASSLSGRTGNEQFF. Variable domain in full (rest from reference TRBV5-4 and TRBJ2-1): ETGVTQSPTHLIKTRGQQVTLRCSSQSGHNTVSWYQQALGQGPQFIFQYYREEENGRGNFPPRFSGLQFPNYSSELNVNALELDDSALYLCASSLSGRTGNEQFFGPGTRLTVL.